The 21 T cell receptor beta chains below come from one sample, sequenced in a study of T cell responses to AZD1222 COVID-19 vaccine. This table comes from immunoSEQ multiplex PCR, and its TCRdb copy is limited to in-frame clones, with some not included. The data contain around 90,000 clones, approximately 89% of them singletons. Material: peripheral blood, obtained on day 0 of MenACWY control vaccination. The receptors here all came from an adult in good health.

This clone was recorded only once. The chain couples TRBV19 to TRBJ2-7; TRBD1 is a possible D gene (5 bases). The length of the CDR3 is 15 residues. The germline gives CDR1 LNHDA, CDR2 SQIVND (reference sequence). V was cut by 1 base and J by 2 bases, with 12 bases left in between. CDR3 sequence (DNA): TGTGCCAGTAGTATAGTTTCAGGGTTGGCCTACGAGCAGTACTTC. Encoded protein: CASSIVSGLAYEQYF. Using reference TRBV19 and TRBJ2-7 for the parts outside the CDR3, the full variable domain is DGGITQSPKYLFRKEGQNVTLSCEQNLNHDAMYWYRQDPGQGLRLIYYSQIVNDFQKGDIAEGYSVSREKKESFPLTVTSAQKNPTAFYLCASSIVSGLAYEQYFGPGTRLTVT.

V and J are TRBV28 and TRBJ2-6; the D gene is possibly TRBD1 (7 bases). The length of the CDR3 is 16 residues. V lost 6 bases to trimming and J lost 4 bases, with 16 bases between them. Per germline, CDR1 MDHEN and CDR2 SYDVKM. This CDR3 is CASSPDREDGANVLTF. As DNA, the CDR3 is TGTGCCAGCAGCCCCGACAGGGAGGACGGGGCCAACGTCCTGACTTTC.

The V and J genes are TRBV18 and TRBJ1-1, with unresolved D. This CDR3 is built from 15 residues. Trimming pared 2 bases from V and 4 bases from J, leaving 14 bases between. Germline CDR1 is KGHSH and CDR2 is LQKENI. CDR3 in DNA: TGTGCCAGCTCACCATTCTCATTCGAGGGCACTGAAGCTTTCTTT. Translation gives CASSPFSFEGTEAFF.

For the CDR3, the DNA is TGTGCCAGTAGTCCCCCGTCGGGGGGCAGGTTAAGCACTGAAGCTTTCTTT. Encoded protein: CASSPPSGGRLSTEAFF. This chain connects TRBV19 to TRBJ1-1; a possible D gene is TRBD1 (6 bases). The CDR3 spans 17 residues. Germline V CDR1 and CDR2: LNHDA, SQIVND (reference sequence). V lost 5 bases to trimming and J lost 4 bases, with 23 bases between them.

The rearrangement uses TRBV11-2 and TRBJ2-4; TRBD2 matches at 9 bases. Trimming took 0 bases from V and 6 from J; bases not matched to a gene: 12. From germline, CDR1 is SGHAT and CDR2 FQNNGV. This CDR3 spans 18 amino acids. CDR3 bases: TGTGCCAGCAGCTTAGACAGCACCGGCGGGGGGGCCGGAAACATTCAGTACTTC. Translation gives CASSLDSTGGGAGNIQYF.

The rearrangement links TRBV6-1 to TRBJ2-7, with TRBD2 as a possible D gene (5 bases). The V end lost 6 bases, the J end lost 3 bases, and 15 bases lay between the germline ends. The CDR3 consists of 14 residues. The germline gives CDR1 MNHNS, CDR2 SASEGT. CDR3 sequence: CASRDERRIYEQYF. The CDR3, as DNA: TGTGCCAGCAGGGACGAAAGGAGGATCTACGAGCAGTACTTC.

The chain carries TRBV3-1 (or the pseudogene TRBV3-2) and TRBJ2-1; 7 nucleotides match TRBD1. CDR3 length: 13 residues. Looked up from germline, CDR1 is LGHDT and CDR2 is YNNKEL (reference sequence). V dropped 0 bases and J dropped 12; count of bases not matched to a gene: 5. The CDR3 reads CASSQDIGGPQFF. The CDR3 nucleotides are TGTGCCAGCAGCCAAGATATAGGGGGCCCGCAGTTCTTC.

This clone has a single count. The chain joins TRBV2 to TRBJ2-5; no firm D call. The CDR3 spans 14 residues. V shed 2 bases and J shed 5 bases, with 12 bases lying between them. CDR1 is SNHLY, CDR2 FYNNEI, per germline. CDR3 DNA: TGTGCCAGCAGTGAAACTGCGAGCAGGGAGACCCAGTACTTC. Its translation is CASSETASRETQYF.

The chain uses TRBV6-5 and TRBJ1-4; TRBD1 might be the D (6 bases). This CDR3 has 13 amino acids. The germline V and J ends were trimmed by 10 bases and 2 bases, with 11 bases remaining between them. Germline CDR1 MNHEY, CDR2 SVGAGI. Written as DNA, the CDR3 is TGTGCCACCACAGGGCAGACTAATGAAAAACTGTTTTTT. It yields the protein CATTGQTNEKLFF.

The J gene is TRBJ1-4, the V gene TRBV5-6, with D unclear. The ends were cut back, 3 bases at V and 7 bases at J, with 19 bases in the middle. Looked up from germline, CDR1 is SGHDT and CDR2 is YYEEEE. The CDR3 extends over 16 amino acids. The CDR3 DNA is TGTGCCAGCAGCTCCGGGTCGTCGAAGTGGGGTGAAAAACTGTTTTTT. This codes for CASSSGSSKWGEKLFF.

The chain employs TRBV11-3 and TRBJ2-3; TRBD2 matches at 14 bases. Germline V lookup: CDR1 SGHNT, CDR2 YENEEA. CDR3 length: 14 residues. V dropped 3 bases and J dropped 8; count of bases not matched to a gene: 1. CDR3 loop: CASSLGLAGATQYF. The CDR3 nucleotides read TGTGCCAGCAGCTTGGGACTAGCGGGAGCTACGCAGTATTTT.

V usage is TRBV21-1 and J usage is TRBJ1-1; the D call TRBD1 from the table was never checked on the DNA. TRBV21-1 is tagged as a pseudogene. The CDR3 is 17 amino acids. The CDR3 here is CASSKGQRQGGNTEAFF. The CDR3 DNA reads TGTGCCAGCAGCAAAGGTCAGAGGCAGGGGGGGAACACTGAAGCTTTCTTT.

The chain is built from TRBV28 and TRBJ2-2; 7 bases agree with TRBD1. Germline lookup yields CDR1 MDHEN and CDR2 SYDVKM. This CDR3 comprises 14 residues. Trimming cost V 5 bases and J 3 bases; bases outside gene matches: 3. For the CDR3, the DNA is TGTGCCAGCAGTATGACAGGGTACACCGGGGAGCTGTTTTTT. Translated, it gives CASSMTGYTGELFF.

The gene calls are TRBV6-2 or TRBV6-3 and TRBJ1-6; TRBD1 matches at 8 bases. This CDR3 is built from 14 residues. From germline, CDR1 is MNHEY and CDR2 SVGEGT. V lost 2 bases and J lost 8; bases outside the gene matches: 2. The CDR3 coding sequence is TGTGCCAGCAGTTACGGGACAGGAGATTCACCCCTCCACTTT. Translating it yields CASSYGTGDSPLHF.

The V and J genes are TRBV28 and TRBJ1-5; D is possibly TRBD1 (5 bases). Germline-derived CDR1 and CDR2 are MDHEN and SYDVKM. The CDR3 totals 15 residues. Trimming took off 2 bases at V and 7 bases at J, with 15 bases between the two ends. The CDR3 coding sequence is TGTGCCAGCAGTTTAGACAGTATCAACTTCCAGCCCCAGCATTTT. Residues: CASSLDSINFQPQHF. Full variable domain (remainder filled in from reference TRBV28 and TRBJ1-5): DVKVTQSSRYLVKRTGEKVFLECVQDMDHENMFWYRQDPGLGLRLIYFSYDVKMKEKGDIPEGYSVSREKKERFSLILESASTNQTSMYLCASSLDSINFQPQHFGDGTRLSIL.

This chain connects TRBV5-4 to TRBJ1-5; D unclear. Germline V gives CDR1 SGHNT, CDR2 YYREEE (reference sequence). Trimming stripped 0 bases from V and 3 bases from J, with 7 bases between. The CDR3 contains 14 residues. CDR3 nucleotide sequence: TGTGCCAGCAGCTTGGACGGCTTCAATCAGCCCCAGCATTTT. It yields the protein CASSLDGFNQPQHF.

V gene TRBV2 combines with J gene TRBJ2-5; D tentatively reads TRBD1 or TRBD2 (5 bases each). The CDR3 covers 16 residues. V lost 7 bases and J lost 7, with 25 bases in between. The V gene's germline CDR1 is SNHLY and CDR2 FYNNEI. This CDR3 is CASTYSGTPVSATQYF. Here the CDR3 DNA reads TGTGCCAGCACCTACTCCGGGACCCCAGTCAGTGCGACCCAGTACTTC.

CDR3: CSASRGNTEAFF. The CDR3 DNA is TGCAGTGCTAGTAGGGGGAACACTGAAGCTTTCTTT. The rearrangement uses TRBV20-1 and TRBJ1-1, with a tentative D call TRBD1 (5 bases). Per germline, CDR1 DFQATT and CDR2 SNEGSKA (reference sequence). CDR3 length: 12 amino acids. Trimming removed 3 bases from V and 1 base from J, with 6 bases in between.

As for this clone: Different DNA sequences within this sample yield the same CDR3. The chain has TRBV10-2 and TRBJ1-5; D unresolved. V lost 0 bases to trimming and J lost 0 bases, with 9 bases between them. The CDR3 extends over 16 amino acids. CDR1 and CDR2 (germline): WSHSY, SAAADI. CDR3 residues: CASSESPGNSNQPQHF. The CDR3 DNA sequence: TGCGCCAGCAGTGAGTCTCCAGGCAATAGCAATCAGCCCCAGCATTTT.

The rearrangement joins TRBV3-1 (or the pseudogene TRBV3-2) to TRBJ2-5; D not certain. V gave up 5 bases and J gave up 3 bases, with 10 bases separating them. The CDR3 sequence is 13 residues long. Germline V gene lookup returns CDR1 LGHDT and CDR2 YNNKEL (reference sequence). In nucleotides, the CDR3 is TGTGCCAGCAGCTATCGGGCCGAAGAGACCCAGTACTTC. Protein sequence: CASSYRAEETQYF.

Points on this clone: At one of its ends the junction is not consistent with the germline gene, which may arise from a read error. This chain connects TRBV19 to TRBJ1-2; D is ambiguous. Germline-derived CDR1 and CDR2 are LNHDA and SQIVND (reference sequence). The CDR3 loop spans 12 amino acids. CDR3 in DNA: TGTGCCAGTTCAACATCGGATCTATGGCTTGGGTTC. Encoded protein: CASSTSDLWLGF.